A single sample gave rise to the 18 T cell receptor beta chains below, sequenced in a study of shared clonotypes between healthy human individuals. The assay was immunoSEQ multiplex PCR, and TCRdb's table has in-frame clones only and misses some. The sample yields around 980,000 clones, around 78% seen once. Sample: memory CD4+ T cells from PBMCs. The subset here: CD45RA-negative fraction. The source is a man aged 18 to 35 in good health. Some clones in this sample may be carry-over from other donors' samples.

This CDR3 reads CASSSGNMNTEAFF. CDR3 nucleotide sequence: TGTGCCAGCAGTTCCGGGAATATGAACACTGAAGCTTTCTTT. The chain combines TRBV11-3 with TRBJ1-1; D is unclear. The CDR3 covers 14 residues. Between the trimmed V and J ends, which lost 6 bases and 0 bases, there was a span of 11 bases. Looked up from germline, CDR1 is SGHNT and CDR2 is YENEEA.

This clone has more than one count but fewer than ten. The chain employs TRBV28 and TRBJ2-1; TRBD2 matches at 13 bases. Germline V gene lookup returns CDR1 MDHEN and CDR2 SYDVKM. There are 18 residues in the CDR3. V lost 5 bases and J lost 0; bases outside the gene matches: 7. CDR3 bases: TGTGCCAGCAGTCCCGGGACTAGCGGGATTAGCTCCTACAATGAGCAGTTCTTC. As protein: CASSPGTSGISSYNEQFF.

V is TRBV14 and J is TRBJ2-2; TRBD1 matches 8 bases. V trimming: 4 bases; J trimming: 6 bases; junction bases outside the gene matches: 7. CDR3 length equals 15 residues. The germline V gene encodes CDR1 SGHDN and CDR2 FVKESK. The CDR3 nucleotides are TGTGCCAGCAGCCTCAGGCAGGGGGCATCCGGGGAGCTGTTTTTT. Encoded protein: CASSLRQGASGELFF.

CDR3 sequence: CAETEQGTVNTEAFF. The CDR3 region has the DNA TGTGCCGAGACTGAACAGGGGACGGTGAACACTGAAGCTTTCTTT. V gene TRBV27 combines with J gene TRBJ1-1, with 7 bases fitting TRBD1. The germline V gene has CDR1 MNHEY and CDR2 SMNVEV (reference sequence). Trimming at V came to 11 bases and at J to 0 bases, leaving 12 bases not matched to a gene. The CDR3 runs to 15 residues.

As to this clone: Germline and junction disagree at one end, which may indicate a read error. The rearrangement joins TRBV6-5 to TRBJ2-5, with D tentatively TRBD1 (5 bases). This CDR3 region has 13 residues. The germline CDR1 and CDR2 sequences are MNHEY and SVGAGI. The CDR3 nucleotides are TGTGCCCGCAGAAGGGGTTTTGCGGAGACCCAGTACTTC. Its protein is CARRRGFAETQYF.

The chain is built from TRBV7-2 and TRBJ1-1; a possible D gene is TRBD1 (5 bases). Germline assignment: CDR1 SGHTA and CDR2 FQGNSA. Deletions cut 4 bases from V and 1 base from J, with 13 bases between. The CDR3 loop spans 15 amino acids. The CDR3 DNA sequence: TGTGCCAGCAGCTCAGGTCCGGGACGGAACACTGAAGCTTTCTTT. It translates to CASSSGPGRNTEAFF. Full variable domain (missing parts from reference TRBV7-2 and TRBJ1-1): GAGVSQSPSNKVTEKGKDVELRCDPISGHTALYWYRQSLGQGLEFLIYFQGNSAPDKSGLPSDRFSAERTGGSVSTLTIQRTQQEDSAVYLCASSSGPGRNTEAFFGQGTRLTVV.

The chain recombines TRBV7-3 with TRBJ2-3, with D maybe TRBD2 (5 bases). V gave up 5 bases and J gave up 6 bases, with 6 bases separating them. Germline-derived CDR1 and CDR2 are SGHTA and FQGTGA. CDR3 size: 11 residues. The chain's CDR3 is CASSGGDTQYF. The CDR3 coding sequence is TGTGCCAGCAGCGGCGGGGATACGCAGTATTTT.

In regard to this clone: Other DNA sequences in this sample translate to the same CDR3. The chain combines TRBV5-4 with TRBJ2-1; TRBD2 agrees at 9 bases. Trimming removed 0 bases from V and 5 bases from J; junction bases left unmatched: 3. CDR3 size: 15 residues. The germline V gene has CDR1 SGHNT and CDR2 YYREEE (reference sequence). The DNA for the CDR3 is TGTGCCAGCAGCTTGGAGGGACTAGCCGACAATGAGCAGTTCTTC. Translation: CASSLEGLADNEQFF.

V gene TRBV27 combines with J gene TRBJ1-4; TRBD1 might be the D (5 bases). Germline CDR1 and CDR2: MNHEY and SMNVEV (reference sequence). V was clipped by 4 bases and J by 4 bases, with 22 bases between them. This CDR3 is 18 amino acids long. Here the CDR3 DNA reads TGTGCCAGCAGTTCCCAAAGACAGTCTTTAACCCTTAATGAAAAACTGTTTTTT. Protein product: CASSSQRQSLTLNEKLFF.

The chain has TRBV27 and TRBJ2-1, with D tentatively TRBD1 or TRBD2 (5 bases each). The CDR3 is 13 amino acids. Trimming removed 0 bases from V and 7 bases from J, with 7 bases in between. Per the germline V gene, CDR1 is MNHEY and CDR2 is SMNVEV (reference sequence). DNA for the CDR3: TGTGCCAGCAGTTTATCAGAGGGGAATGAGCAGTTCTTC. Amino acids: CASSLSEGNEQFF.

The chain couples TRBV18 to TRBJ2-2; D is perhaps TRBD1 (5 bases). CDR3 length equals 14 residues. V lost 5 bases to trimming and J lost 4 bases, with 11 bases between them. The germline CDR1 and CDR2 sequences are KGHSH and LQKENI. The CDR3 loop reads CASSSKTVTGELFF. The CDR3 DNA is TGTGCCAGCTCATCTAAGACAGTCACCGGGGAGCTGTTTTTT.

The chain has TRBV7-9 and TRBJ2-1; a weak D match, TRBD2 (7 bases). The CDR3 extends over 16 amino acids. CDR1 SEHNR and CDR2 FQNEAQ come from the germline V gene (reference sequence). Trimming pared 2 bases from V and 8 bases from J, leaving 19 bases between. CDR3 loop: CASSLRGADIWDEQFF. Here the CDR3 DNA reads TGTGCCAGCAGCTTACGGGGGGCAGACATTTGGGATGAGCAGTTCTTC.

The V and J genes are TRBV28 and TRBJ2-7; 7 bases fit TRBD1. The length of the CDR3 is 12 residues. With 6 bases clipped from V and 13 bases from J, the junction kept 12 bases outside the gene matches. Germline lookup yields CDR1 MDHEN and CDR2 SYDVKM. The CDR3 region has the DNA TGTGCCAGCAGAGGAGACAGGGTCCTACTTTACTTC. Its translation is CASRGDRVLLYF.

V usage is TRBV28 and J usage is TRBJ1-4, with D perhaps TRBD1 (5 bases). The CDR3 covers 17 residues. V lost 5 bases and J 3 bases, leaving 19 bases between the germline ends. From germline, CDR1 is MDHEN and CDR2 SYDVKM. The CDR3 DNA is TGTGCCAGCAGTCCCCCGGACATTCATGCAGCTAATGAAAAACTGTTTTTT. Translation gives CASSPPDIHAANEKLFF.

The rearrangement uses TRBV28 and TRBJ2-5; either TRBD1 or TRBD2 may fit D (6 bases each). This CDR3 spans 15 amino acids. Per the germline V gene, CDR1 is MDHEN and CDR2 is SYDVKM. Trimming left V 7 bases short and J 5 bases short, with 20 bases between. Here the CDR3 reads CASTSRGAREETQYF. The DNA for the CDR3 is TGTGCCAGCACCTCGAGGGGGGCGAGAGAGGAGACCCAGTACTTC. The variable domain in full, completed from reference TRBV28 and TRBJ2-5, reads DVKVTQSSRYLVKRTGEKVFLECVQDMDHENMFWYRQDPGLGLRLIYFSYDVKMKEKGDIPEGYSVSREKKERFSLILESASTNQTSMYLCASTSRGAREETQYFGPGTRLLVL.

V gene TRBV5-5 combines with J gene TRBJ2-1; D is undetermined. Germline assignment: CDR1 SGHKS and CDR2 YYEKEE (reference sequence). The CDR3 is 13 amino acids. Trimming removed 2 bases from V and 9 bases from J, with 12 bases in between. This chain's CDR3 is CASSFIVDGEQFF. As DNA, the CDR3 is TGTGCCAGCAGCTTCATAGTAGACGGTGAGCAGTTCTTC.

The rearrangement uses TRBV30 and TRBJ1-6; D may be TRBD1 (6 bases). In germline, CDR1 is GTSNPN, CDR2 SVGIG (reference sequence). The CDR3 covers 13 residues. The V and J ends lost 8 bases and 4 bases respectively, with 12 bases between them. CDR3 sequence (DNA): TGTGCCGGCACAGGGCAGTATAATTCACCCCTCCACTTT. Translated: CAGTGQYNSPLHF.

The CDR3 DNA sequence: TGTGCCAGCAGTTCCGGACAGGGTCTAATAGAGACCCAGTACTTC. This gives the protein CASSSGQGLIETQYF. V and J are TRBV27 and TRBJ2-5, with 8 bases matching TRBD1. Trimming took 4 bases from V and 4 from J; bases not matched to a gene: 8. The germline gives CDR1 MNHEY, CDR2 SMNVEV (reference sequence). The CDR3 runs to 15 residues.